This T cell receptor beta chain was observed in a study of CD8+ T cells in alopecia areata. Study-wide findings and caveats: Patients shared TCRs less clearly than mice did, possibly owing to HLA. The study also sequences resident alphabeta T cells of normal skin in scalp samples.

Notes on this clone: Antigen specificity is unknown.

In each case, RNA was isolated and then reverse transcribed into cDNA as the sequencing template. Profiled with immunoSEQ multiplex PCR; TCRdb holds only in-frame clones, not every one. The table records almost 35,000 clones, 45% to 60% of them present only once. Alopecia areata patients gave lesional scalp punch biopsies and peripheral blood samples. V lost 9 bases, J lost 0 bases, and 11 bases stayed unmatched. This CDR3 region has 15 residues. The germline V gene has CDR1 SGHRS and CDR2 YFSETQ. The sequencing sample was made of NKG2D-high CD8+ T cells sorted from blood. This TCR came from a human donor with alopecia areata. This chain uses TRBV5-1 with TRBJ1-1, with 7 bases identical to TRBD1. CDR3 sequence (DNA): TGCGCCACAAGACAGGGTTGGGGCATGAACACTGAAGCTTTCTTT. Protein: CATRQGWGMNTEAFF.